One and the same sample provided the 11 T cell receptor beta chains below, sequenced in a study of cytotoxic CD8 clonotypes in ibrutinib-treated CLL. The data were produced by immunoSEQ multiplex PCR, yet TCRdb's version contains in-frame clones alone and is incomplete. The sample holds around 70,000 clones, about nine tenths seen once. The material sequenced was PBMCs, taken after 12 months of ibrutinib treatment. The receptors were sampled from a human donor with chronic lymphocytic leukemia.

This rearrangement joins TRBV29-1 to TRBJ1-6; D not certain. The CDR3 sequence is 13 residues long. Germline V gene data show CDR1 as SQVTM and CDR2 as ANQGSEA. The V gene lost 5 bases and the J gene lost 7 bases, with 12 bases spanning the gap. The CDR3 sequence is CSVLWRDNSPLHF. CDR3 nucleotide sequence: TGCAGCGTTCTTTGGAGAGACAATTCACCCCTCCACTTT.

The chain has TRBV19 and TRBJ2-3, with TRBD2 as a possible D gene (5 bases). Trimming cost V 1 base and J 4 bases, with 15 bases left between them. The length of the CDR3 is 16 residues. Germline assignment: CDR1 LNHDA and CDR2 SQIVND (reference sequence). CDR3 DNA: TGTGCCAGTAGTATAGGCGGCTTAAACGGGGCAGATACGCAGTATTTT. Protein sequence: CASSIGGLNGADTQYF. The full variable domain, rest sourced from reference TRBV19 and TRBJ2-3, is DGGITQSPKYLFRKEGQNVTLSCEQNLNHDAMYWYRQDPGQGLRLIYYSQIVNDFQKGDIAEGYSVSREKKESFPLTVTSAQKNPTAFYLCASSIGGLNGADTQYFGPGTRLTVL.

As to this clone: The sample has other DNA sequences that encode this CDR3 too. The CDR3 coding sequence is TGCGCCAGCAGTTCCGGACAGGGGAACACTGAAGCTTTCTTT. Its translation: CASSSGQGNTEAFF. This rearrangement joins TRBV5-1 to TRBJ1-1, with 8 nucleotides matching TRBD1. J was trimmed by 1 base and V by 5 bases; bases with no gene match: 4. The CDR3 has 14 residues. In germline, CDR1 is SGHRS, CDR2 YFSETQ.

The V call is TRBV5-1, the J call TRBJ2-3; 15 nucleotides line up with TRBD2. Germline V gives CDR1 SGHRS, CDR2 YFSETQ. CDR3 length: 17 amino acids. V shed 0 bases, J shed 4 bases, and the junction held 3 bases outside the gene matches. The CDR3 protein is CASSLGGTSGRPDTQYF. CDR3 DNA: TGCGCCAGCAGCTTGGGCGGGACTAGCGGGAGGCCAGATACGCAGTATTTT.

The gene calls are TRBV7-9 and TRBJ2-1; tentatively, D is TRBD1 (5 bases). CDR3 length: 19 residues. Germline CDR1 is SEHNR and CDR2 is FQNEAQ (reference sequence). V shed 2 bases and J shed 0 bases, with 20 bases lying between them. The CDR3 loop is CASSLLFSLGRNSYNEQFF. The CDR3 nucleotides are TGTGCCAGCAGCTTATTATTCTCGTTGGGGCGGAACTCCTACAATGAGCAGTTCTTC.

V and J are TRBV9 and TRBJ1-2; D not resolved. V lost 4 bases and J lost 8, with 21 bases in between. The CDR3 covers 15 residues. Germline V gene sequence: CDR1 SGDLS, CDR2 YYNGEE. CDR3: CASSPKVREPGGYTF. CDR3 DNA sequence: TGTGCCAGCAGCCCGAAAGTCCGGGAACCCGGCGGCTACACCTTC.

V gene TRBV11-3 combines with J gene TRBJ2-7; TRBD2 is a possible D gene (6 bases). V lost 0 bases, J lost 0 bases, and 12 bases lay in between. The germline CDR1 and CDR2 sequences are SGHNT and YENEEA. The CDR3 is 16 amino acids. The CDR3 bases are TGTGCCAGCAGCTTAGATGCGGGACGGAGCTCCTACGAGCAGTACTTC. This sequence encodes CASSLDAGRSSYEQYF.

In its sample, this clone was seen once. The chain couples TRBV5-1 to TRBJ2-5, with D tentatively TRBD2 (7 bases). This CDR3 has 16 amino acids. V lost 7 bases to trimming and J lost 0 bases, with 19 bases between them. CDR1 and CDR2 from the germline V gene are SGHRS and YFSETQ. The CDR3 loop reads CASAPIGGGNQETQYF. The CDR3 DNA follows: TGCGCCAGCGCTCCTATAGGGGGGGGGAACCAAGAGACCCAGTACTTC.

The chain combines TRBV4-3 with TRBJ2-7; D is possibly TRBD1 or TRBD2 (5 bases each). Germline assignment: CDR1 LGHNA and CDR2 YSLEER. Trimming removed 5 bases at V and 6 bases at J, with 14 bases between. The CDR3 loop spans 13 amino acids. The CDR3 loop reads CASSRGDSSEQYF. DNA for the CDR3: TGCGCCAGCAGCAGGGGAGACTCATCCGAGCAGTACTTC.

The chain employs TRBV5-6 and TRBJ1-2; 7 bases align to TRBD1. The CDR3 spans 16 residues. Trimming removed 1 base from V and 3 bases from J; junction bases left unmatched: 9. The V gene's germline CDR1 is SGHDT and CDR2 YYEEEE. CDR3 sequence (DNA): TGTGCCAGCAGCTTGTTCCGACAGGGAATAGACTATGGCTACACCTTC. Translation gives CASSLFRQGIDYGYTF.

Here the CDR3 DNA reads TGTGCCAGCAGCTTAGGTCATCGAGGGGTAGAGACCCAGTACTTC. Its protein product is CASSLGHRGVETQYF. J is TRBJ2-5 and V is TRBV7-2; D assignment may be TRBD1 or TRBD2 (5 bases each). The CDR3 sequence is 15 residues long. Between the trimmed V and J ends, which lost 1 base and 4 bases, there was a span of 13 bases. Germline CDR1 SGHTA, CDR2 FQGNSA. The full variable domain, its missing parts supplied by reference TRBV7-2 and TRBJ2-5, is GAGVSQSPSNKVTEKGKDVELRCDPISGHTALYWYRQSLGQGLEFLIYFQGNSAPDKSGLPSDRFSAERTGGSVSTLTIQRTQQEDSAVYLCASSLGHRGVETQYFGPGTRLLVL.